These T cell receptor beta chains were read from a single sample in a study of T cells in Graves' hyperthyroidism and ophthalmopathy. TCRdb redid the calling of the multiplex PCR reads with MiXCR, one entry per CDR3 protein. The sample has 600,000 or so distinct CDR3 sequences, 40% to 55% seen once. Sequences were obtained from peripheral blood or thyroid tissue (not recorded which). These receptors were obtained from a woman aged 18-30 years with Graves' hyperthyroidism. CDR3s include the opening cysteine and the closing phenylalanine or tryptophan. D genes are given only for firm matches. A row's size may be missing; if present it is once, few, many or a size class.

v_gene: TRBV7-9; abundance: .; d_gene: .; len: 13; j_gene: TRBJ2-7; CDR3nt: TGTGCCAGCAGCTCCTTAGGGACCGGAGGGCAGTACTTC; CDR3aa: CASSSLGTGGQYF
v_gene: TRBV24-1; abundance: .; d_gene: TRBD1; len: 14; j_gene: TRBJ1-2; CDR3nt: TGTGCCACCAGTGACTCCGGGACAGGACGAGGCTACACCTTC; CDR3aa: CATSDSGTGRGYTF
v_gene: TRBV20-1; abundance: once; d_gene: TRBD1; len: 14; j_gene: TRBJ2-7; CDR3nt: TGCAGTGCTAGAGGCCCAGGGGGCTCCTACGAGCAGTACTTC; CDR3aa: CSARGPGGSYEQYF
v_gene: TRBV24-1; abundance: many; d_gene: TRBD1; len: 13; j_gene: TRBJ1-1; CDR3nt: TGTGCCACCAGTGATCCGACAGGGTTTGAAGCTTTCTTT; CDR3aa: CATSDPTGFEAFF
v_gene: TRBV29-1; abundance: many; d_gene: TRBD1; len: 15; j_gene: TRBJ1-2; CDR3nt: TGCAGCGTTGAAGATCTTCAACAGGGGGGATATGGCTACACCTTC; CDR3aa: CSVEDLQQGGYGYTF
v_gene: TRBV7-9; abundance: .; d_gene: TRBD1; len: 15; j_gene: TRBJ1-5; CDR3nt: TGTGCCAGCAGCTTAATAGGGGGCGATGATCAGCCCCAGCATTTT; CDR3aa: CASSLIGGDDQPQHF
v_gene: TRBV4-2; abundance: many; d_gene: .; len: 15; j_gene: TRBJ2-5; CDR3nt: TGTGCCAGCAGCCCGCCCCAGGGGAAGGGAGAGACCCAGTACTTC; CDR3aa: CASSPPQGKGETQYF
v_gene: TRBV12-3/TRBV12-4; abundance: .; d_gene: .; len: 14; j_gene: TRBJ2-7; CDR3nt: TGTGCCAGCGGCCGGGGGATAGCGGACTACGAGCAGTACTTC; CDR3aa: CASGRGIADYEQYF
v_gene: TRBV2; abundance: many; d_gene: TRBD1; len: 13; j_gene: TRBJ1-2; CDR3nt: TGTGCCAGCAATGGGGGACAGATTGATGGCTACACCTTC; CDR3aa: CASNGGQIDGYTF
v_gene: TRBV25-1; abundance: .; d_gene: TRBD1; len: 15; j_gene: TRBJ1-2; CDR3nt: TGTGCTAGAGGAGGACAGGGAAGGGAGCGCTATGGCTACACCTTC; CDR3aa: CARGGQGRERYGYTF
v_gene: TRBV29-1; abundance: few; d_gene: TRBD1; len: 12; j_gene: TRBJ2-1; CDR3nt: TGCAGCGAACGGACAGGGGGCGATGAGCAGTTCTTC; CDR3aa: CSERTGGDEQFF